This entry lists 20 T cell receptor beta chains sequenced from one sample in a study of regulatory T cells in long-lasting Graves disease. Time point meaning: newly diagnosed GD, antithyroid drugs for less than 3 months. There was RNA extracted from PBMCs, and the TCR library was made from it. Relying on iRepertoire HTBI primers and Arm-PCR of CDR3 regions, the team built TCR beta libraries. One entry per CDR3 protein results from TCRdb running MiXCR on the multiplex PCR reads. The sample includes some 250,000 distinct CDR3 sequences, about 19% of them seen just once. The sample was peripheral blood mononuclear cells (PBMCs), taken at new diagnosis, from a patient treated with antithyroid drugs. These receptors were obtained from a female donor with Graves disease.

This clonotype was seen a handful of times. A much larger clone differs from this one at a single base, so this may be a read error. The chain links TRBV20-1 to TRBJ1-5; D is ambiguous. V lost 2 bases and J lost 0, with 5 bases in between. This CDR3 is built from 13 residues. CDR1 is DFQATT and CDR2 is SNEGSKA in the germline V gene (reference sequence). CDR3 amino acids: CSARQYSNQPQHF. CDR3 bases: TGCAGTGCTAGACAGTATAGCAATCAGCCCCAGCATTTT.

Of note for this clonotype: This clone may be a read error of a much larger clone one base away. The chain carries TRBV20-1 and TRBJ1-5, with D tentatively TRBD1 (5 bases). Germline V gene data show CDR1 as DFQATT and CDR2 as SNEGSKA (reference sequence). The CDR3 sequence is 16 residues long. V was trimmed by 0 bases and J by 5 bases, leaving 17 bases between them. CDR3 nucleotide sequence: TGCAGTGCTAGAGAATTTTCGAGAGGGGCGGATCAGCCCCAGCATTTT. Translating gives CSAREFSRGADQPQHF.

This clonotype has at least ten counts. The rearrangement links TRBV20-1 to TRBJ2-7, with D uncertain. Germline V lookup: CDR1 DFQATT, CDR2 SNEGSKA (reference sequence). The ends were cut back, 5 bases at V and 6 bases at J, with 17 bases in the middle. CDR3 size: 13 residues. In DNA form, the CDR3 reads TGCAGTGCTGTGAGGAGTGGGAAGAGCGAGCAGTACTTC. This sequence encodes CSAVRSGKSEQYF.

The sample holds many counts of this clonotype. V gene TRBV6-1 combines with J gene TRBJ1-4, with a tentative D call TRBD1 (6 bases). V dropped 7 bases and J dropped 5 bases, with 14 bases sitting between them. The CDR3 length is 14 residues. CDR1 is MNHNS and CDR2 is SASEGT in the germline V gene. The CDR3 DNA reads as TGTGCCAGCACTTCAAGGGGGGCGAATGAAAAACTGTTTTTT. Protein sequence: CASTSRGANEKLFF.

This clonotype was counted many times. V gene TRBV7-2 combines with J gene TRBJ2-2; 11 bases match TRBD2. Germline V gene lookup returns CDR1 SGHTA and CDR2 FQGNSA. V shed 7 bases, J shed 5 bases, and the junction held 9 bases outside the gene matches. This CDR3 has 16 residues. CDR3: CASIGIVAGGTGELFF. Here the CDR3 DNA reads TGTGCCAGCATCGGGATAGTAGCGGGGGGGACCGGGGAGCTGTTTTTT.

This clonotype was picked up a small number of times. A far larger clone lies a single base away; this is likely a read error. The CDR3 ends on some other residue instead of the conserved phenylalanine or tryptophan, so this is likely a read error. The chain uses TRBV7-2 and TRBJ2-1; TRBD1 aligns across 8 bases. The DNA end is more similar to TRBJ2-5, so the J call may be wrong. The germline V gene has CDR1 SGHTA and CDR2 FQGNSA. The CDR3 extends over 14 amino acids. CDR3 sequence (DNA): TGTGCCAGCAGCTTAGTAGGACAGGGAGAGACCCAGTACTCC. This encodes CASSLVGQGETQYS.

The rearrangement uses TRBV5-4 and TRBJ2-5; D not resolved. Germline-derived CDR1 and CDR2 are SGHNT and YYREEE (reference sequence). Trimming shortened V by 4 bases and J by 13 bases, and 14 bases separated the two germline ends. The CDR3 has 11 residues. The CDR3 sequence: CASSLGQSVYF. In DNA form, the CDR3 reads TGTGCCAGCAGCCTCGGGCAATCCGTGTACTTC.

The rearrangement joins TRBV12-3 or TRBV12-4 to TRBJ1-2; the D is unclear. V was trimmed by 6 bases and J by 5 bases, leaving 10 bases between them. The CDR3 sequence is 12 residues long. The CDR3 loop is CASRLRQYGYTF. DNA for the CDR3: TGTGCCAGCAGATTAAGGCAGTATGGCTACACCTTC.

Ten or more counts support this clonotype. The V call is TRBV3-1, the J call TRBJ2-4, with D perhaps TRBD1 (5 bases). This CDR3 is 15 amino acids long. V lost 4 bases, J lost 0 bases, and 10 bases lay in between. Germline-derived CDR1 and CDR2 are LGHDT and YNNKEL (reference sequence). CDR3 protein: CASSRGREAKNIQYF. The CDR3 DNA sequence: TGTGCCAGCAGCCGGGGCAGGGAAGCCAAAAACATTCAGTACTTC.

Ten or more counts support this clonotype. The J gene is TRBJ1-5, the V gene TRBV2; D remains ambiguous. Trimming removed 6 bases at V and 0 bases at J, with 9 bases between. The CDR3 is made up of 14 amino acids. The germline V gene has CDR1 SNHLY and CDR2 FYNNEI. In DNA form, the CDR3 reads TGTGCCAGCAGGAACGTATATAGCAATCAGCCCCAGCATTTT. This codes for CASRNVYSNQPQHF.

This clonotype has at least ten counts. V and J are TRBV3-1 and TRBJ2-7; possible D gene TRBD2, 6 bases. With 3 bases removed from V and 4 bases from J, the gap between germline ends came to 10 bases. CDR1 and CDR2 (germline): LGHDT, YNNKEL (reference sequence). This CDR3 has 13 residues. CDR3 sequence: CASSHLGGYEQYF. CDR3 DNA: TGTGCCAGCAGCCACTTGGGAGGTTACGAGCAGTACTTC.

The genes are TRBV5-1 and TRBJ1-6; weak D call: TRBD1 (6 bases). CDR1 is SGHRS, CDR2 YFSETQ, per germline. The V gene lost 3 bases and the J gene lost 4 bases, with 11 bases spanning the gap. The CDR3 runs 15 residues. The CDR3 loop reads CASSYDRPYNSPLHF. The CDR3 nucleotides read TGCGCCAGCAGCTATGACAGGCCGTATAATTCACCCCTCCACTTT.

The chain links TRBV2 to TRBJ2-5; D is possibly TRBD1 (6 bases). The CDR3 contains 13 residues. The ends were cut back, 6 bases at V and 2 bases at J, with 10 bases in the middle. Per germline, CDR1 SNHLY and CDR2 FYNNEI. The CDR3 sequence is CASRWTDQETQYF. The CDR3 DNA reads as TGTGCCAGCAGGTGGACAGATCAAGAGACCCAGTACTTC.

This clonotype was seen only a few times. A clone one base away is much larger, so this may be a read error. The rearrangement joins TRBV12-3 or TRBV12-4 to TRBJ1-1; D remains ambiguous. The CDR3 is 13 residues long. V lost 5 bases to trimming and J lost 1 base, with 8 bases between them. The CDR3: CASSDWRNTEAFF. The CDR3 DNA reads as TGTGCCAGCAGTGATTGGAGGAACACTGAAGCTTTCTTT.

This clonotype was recorded a few times. This rearrangement joins TRBV4-3 to TRBJ2-7; 9 nucleotides line up with TRBD2. Per germline, CDR1 LGHNA and CDR2 YSLEER. Trimming took 1 base from V and 6 from J; bases not matched to a gene: 10. The CDR3 is 16 amino acids. DNA of the CDR3: TGCGCCAGCAGCCAAGGGGTGAGCGGGAGGACTAGCGAGCAGTACTTC. This gives the protein CASSQGVSGRTSEQYF.

Remarks on this clonotype: With a far larger clone one base away, a read error is the likely cause. V gene TRBV5-5 combines with J gene TRBJ1-6; the D gene is possibly TRBD1 (6 bases). The germline CDR1 and CDR2 sequences are SGHKS and YYEKEE (reference sequence). CDR3 length: 14 residues. CDR3 DNA: TGTGCCAGCAGCTTAGTTGACAGGACTTCACCCCTCCGCTTT. Amino acids: CASSLVDRTSPLRF.

This clonotype has at least ten counts. J is TRBJ2-6 and V is TRBV12-3 or TRBV12-4; 8 bases align to TRBD1. The CDR3 runs to 15 residues. The V and J ends lost 6 bases and 2 bases, in that order; junction bases with no gene match: 3. The CDR3 region has the DNA TGTGCCAGCAGACCACAGGGGGCTGGGGCCAACGTCCTGACTTTC. Amino acid sequence: CASRPQGAGANVLTF.

This clonotype was counted ten times or more. The genes are TRBV5-6 and TRBJ2-3; TRBD2 agrees at 7 bases. Trimming at V came to 5 bases and at J to 0 bases, leaving 6 bases not matched to a gene. The CDR3 has 15 residues. Per the germline V gene, CDR1 is SGHDT and CDR2 is YYEEEE. CDR3 nucleotides: TGTGCCAGCAGGTCATCTAGCGGTAGCACAGATACGCAGTATTTT. Residues: CASRSSSGSTDTQYF.

The chain is built from TRBV7-9 and TRBJ2-7; D call uncertain. Germline V gene sequence: CDR1 SEHNR, CDR2 FQNEAQ (reference sequence). This CDR3 has 14 residues. Trimming took off 2 bases at V and 0 bases at J, with 8 bases between the two ends. The CDR3 nucleotides are TGTGCCAGCAGCTTATATGATAGCTCCTACGAGCAGTACTTC. Its protein product is CASSLYDSSYEQYF.

This clonotype has a count of ten or more. This rearrangement joins TRBV18 to TRBJ1-2; the D gene is possibly TRBD1 (5 bases). This CDR3 is built from 14 residues. V lost 4 bases and J 4 bases, leaving 13 bases between the germline ends. Germline lookup yields CDR1 KGHSH and CDR2 LQKENI. Here the CDR3 reads CASSRTEDTYGYTF. CDR3 in DNA: TGTGCCAGCTCACGTACAGAGGACACCTATGGCTACACCTTC.